Each of the 3 T cell receptor beta chains below was sequenced from the same sample in a study of spatial heterogeneity in lung cancer. Study-wide points: Tumor mutation count correlated with how many alpha and beta TCRs expanded intratumorally.

These receptors have no identified antigens. TCRdb re-called the 5' RACE reads with MiXCR, one entry per CDR3 protein. Of some 13,000 distinct CDR3 sequences listed, 3% to 4.5% were seen once; the top ten hold approximately 8.5%. Time point indicated: sample taken at primary tumor resection. The specimen was lung tumor tissue, collected at surgery. These receptors originate from a male donor with early-stage non-small cell lung cancer.

Concerning this clonotype itself: A much bigger clone sits one base away, suggesting this may be a read error. The chain joins TRBV19 to TRBJ2-4, with TRBD2 as a possible D gene (6 bases). CDR3 length: 17 residues. Germline CDR1 and CDR2: LNHDA and SQIVND (reference sequence). CDR3 protein: CASNTRREVGAENIQYF. CDR3 nucleotide sequence: TGTGCCAGTAATACGCGCAGGGAGGTTGGAGCCGAAAACATTCAGTACTTC.

The sample holds many counts of this clonotype. V is TRBV10-3 and J is TRBJ1-6; TRBD1 matches at 7 bases. V dropped 1 base and J dropped 10; count of bases not matched to a gene: 7. Germline-derived CDR1 and CDR2 are ENHRY and SYGVKD. The CDR3 sequence is 15 residues long. The CDR3 DNA sequence: TGTGCCATCAGTGAGTTGGAGGGGGCGAGGTCACCCCTCCACTTT. Residues: CAISELEGARSPLHF.

This clonotype was counted at least ten times. The V gene is TRBV7-7, the J gene TRBJ1-3; D call uncertain. Trimming cost V 5 bases and J 0 bases, with 23 bases left between them. Per the germline V gene, CDR1 is SSHAT and CDR2 is FNYEAQ (reference sequence). The CDR3 has 19 residues. CDR3 in DNA: TGTGCCAGCAGCCCACGGACTGAGATTCTTTCGTTCTCTGGAAACACCATATATTTT. Amino acid sequence: CASSPRTEILSFSGNTIYF.